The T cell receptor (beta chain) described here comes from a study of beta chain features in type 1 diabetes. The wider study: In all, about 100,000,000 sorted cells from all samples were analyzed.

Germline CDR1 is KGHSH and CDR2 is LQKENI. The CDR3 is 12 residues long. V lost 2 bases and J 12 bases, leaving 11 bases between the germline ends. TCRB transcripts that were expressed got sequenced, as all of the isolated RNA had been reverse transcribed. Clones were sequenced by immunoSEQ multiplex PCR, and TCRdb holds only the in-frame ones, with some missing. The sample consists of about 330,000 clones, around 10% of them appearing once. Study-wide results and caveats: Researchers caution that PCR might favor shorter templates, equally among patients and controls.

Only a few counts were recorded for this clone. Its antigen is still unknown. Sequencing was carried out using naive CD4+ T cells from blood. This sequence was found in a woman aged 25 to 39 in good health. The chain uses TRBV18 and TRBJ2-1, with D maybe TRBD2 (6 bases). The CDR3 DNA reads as TGTGCCAGCTCACCAGCGGGAAGGATGCAGTTCTTC. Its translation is CASSPAGRMQFF.